The source of this T cell receptor beta chain is a study of cytomegalovirus exposure and HLA in healthy donors. Regarding the study as a whole: Several V segments, TRBV6-2 and TRBV6-3 among them, could not be told apart and were dropped.

Vbeta (60) and Jbeta (13) primers were used in the PCR. Generated by immunoSEQ multiplex PCR, the TCRdb table keeps only in-frame clones and is missing some. The sample lists around 120,000 clones; 80% were seen once. Germline assignment: CDR1 SGHNT and CDR2 YYREEE (reference sequence). The CDR3 runs 15 residues. V dropped 3 bases and J dropped 6; count of bases not matched to a gene: 12. About this clone: Its antigen is unknown.

The V call is TRBV5-4, the J call TRBJ2-7, with 7 positions matching TRBD1. The origin of this receptor is a man aged 45 to 65 in good health and CMV-seronegative. The material sequenced was PBMCs. The CDR3 coding sequence is TGTGCCAGCAGCTCGCCACCCGGGACAGACACCGAGCAGTACTTC. It encodes CASSSPPGTDTEQYF. Using reference TRBV5-4 and TRBJ2-7 for the parts outside the CDR3, the full variable domain is ETGVTQSPTHLIKTRGQQVTLRCSSQSGHNTVSWYQQALGQGPQFIFQYYREEENGRGNFPPRFSGLQFPNYSSELNVNALELDDSALYLCASSSPPGTDTEQYFGPGTRLTVT.